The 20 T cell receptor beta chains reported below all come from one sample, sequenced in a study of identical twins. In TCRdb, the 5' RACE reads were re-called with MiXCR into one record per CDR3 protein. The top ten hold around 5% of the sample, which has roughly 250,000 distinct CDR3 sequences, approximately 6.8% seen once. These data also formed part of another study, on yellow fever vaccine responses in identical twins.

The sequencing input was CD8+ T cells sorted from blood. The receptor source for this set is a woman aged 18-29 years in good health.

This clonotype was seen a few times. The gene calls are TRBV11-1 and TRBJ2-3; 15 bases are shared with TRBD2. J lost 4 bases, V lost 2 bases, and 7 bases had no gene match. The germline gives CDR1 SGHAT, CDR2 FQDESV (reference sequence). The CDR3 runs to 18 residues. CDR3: CASSLPGLAGGPADTQYF. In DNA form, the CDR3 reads TGTGCCAGCAGCTTACCCGGACTAGCGGGGGGGCCTGCAGATACGCAGTATTTT.

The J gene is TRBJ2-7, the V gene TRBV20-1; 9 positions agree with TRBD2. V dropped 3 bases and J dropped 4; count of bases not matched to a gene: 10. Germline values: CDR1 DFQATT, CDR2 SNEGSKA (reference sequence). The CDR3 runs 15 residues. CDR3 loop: CSARDSGSELYEQYF. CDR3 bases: TGCAGTGCTAGGGATAGCGGGAGCGAACTATACGAGCAGTACTTC.

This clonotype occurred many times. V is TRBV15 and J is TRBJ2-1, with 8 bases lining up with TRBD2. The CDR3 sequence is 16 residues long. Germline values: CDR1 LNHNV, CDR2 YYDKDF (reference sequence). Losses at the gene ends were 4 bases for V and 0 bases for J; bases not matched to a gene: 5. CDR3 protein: CATSTGGPSSYNEQFF. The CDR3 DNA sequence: TGTGCCACCAGCACGGGAGGGCCTTCCTCCTACAATGAGCAGTTCTTC.

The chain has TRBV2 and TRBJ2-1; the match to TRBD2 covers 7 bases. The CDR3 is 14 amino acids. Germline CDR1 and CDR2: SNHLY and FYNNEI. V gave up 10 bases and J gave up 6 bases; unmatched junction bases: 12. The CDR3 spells CATPWAGASNEQFF. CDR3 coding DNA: TGTGCCACCCCCTGGGCGGGAGCGTCCAATGAGCAGTTCTTC.

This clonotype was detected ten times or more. The CDR3 nucleotides are TGCGCCAGCAGCCCGGGACTAGCGGGAGTTACTGCCCAGTTCTTC. It is translated as CASSPGLAGVTAQFF. The V call is TRBV5-1, the J call TRBJ2-1, with TRBD2 matching 14 bases. J lost 13 bases, V lost 4 bases, and 10 bases had no gene match. The CDR3 length is 15 residues. Per germline, CDR1 SGHRS and CDR2 YFSETQ.

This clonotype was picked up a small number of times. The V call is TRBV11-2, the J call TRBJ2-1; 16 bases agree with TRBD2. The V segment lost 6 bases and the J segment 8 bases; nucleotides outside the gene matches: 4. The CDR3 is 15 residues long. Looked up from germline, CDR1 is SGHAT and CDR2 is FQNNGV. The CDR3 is CASSWGTSGGDEQFF. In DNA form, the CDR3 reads TGTGCCAGCAGTTGGGGGACTAGCGGGGGGGATGAGCAGTTCTTC.

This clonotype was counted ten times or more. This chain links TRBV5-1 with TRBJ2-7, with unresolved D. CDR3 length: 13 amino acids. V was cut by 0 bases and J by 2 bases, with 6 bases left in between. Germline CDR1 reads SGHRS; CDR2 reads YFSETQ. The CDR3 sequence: CASSLDGPYEQYV. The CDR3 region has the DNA TGCGCCAGCAGCTTGGACGGACCCTACGAGCAGTACGTC.

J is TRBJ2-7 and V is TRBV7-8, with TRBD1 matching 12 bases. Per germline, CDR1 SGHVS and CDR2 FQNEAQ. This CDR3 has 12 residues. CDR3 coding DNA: TGTGCCAGCAAGGGGGGGACAGGGGGCTTGAACGTC. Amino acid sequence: CASKGGTGGLNV.

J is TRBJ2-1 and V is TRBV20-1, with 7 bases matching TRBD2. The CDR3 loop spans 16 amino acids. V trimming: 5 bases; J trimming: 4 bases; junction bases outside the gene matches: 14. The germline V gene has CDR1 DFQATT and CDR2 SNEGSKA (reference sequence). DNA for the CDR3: TGCAGTGCTCCCTTCGGGACTACCGAATTATACAATGAGCAGTTCTTC. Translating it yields CSAPFGTTELYNEQFF.

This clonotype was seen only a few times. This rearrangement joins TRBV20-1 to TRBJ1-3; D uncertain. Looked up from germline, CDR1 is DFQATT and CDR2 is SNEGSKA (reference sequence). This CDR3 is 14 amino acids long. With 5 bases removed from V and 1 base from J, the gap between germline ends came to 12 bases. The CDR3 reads CSAGRGRSGNTIYF. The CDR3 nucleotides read TGCAGTGCTGGCCGCGGGCGTTCTGGAAACACCATATATTTT.

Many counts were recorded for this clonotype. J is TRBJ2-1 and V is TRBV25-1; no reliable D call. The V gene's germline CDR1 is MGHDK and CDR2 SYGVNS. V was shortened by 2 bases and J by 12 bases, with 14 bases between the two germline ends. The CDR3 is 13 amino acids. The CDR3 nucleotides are TGTGCCAGCAGTGAACGGTTTATGGACGGGCAGTTCTTC. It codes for CASSERFMDGQFF.

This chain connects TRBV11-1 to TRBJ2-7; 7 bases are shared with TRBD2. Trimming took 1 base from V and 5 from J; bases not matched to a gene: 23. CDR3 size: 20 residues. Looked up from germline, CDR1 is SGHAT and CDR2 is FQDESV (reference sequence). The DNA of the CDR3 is TGTGCCAGCAGCTTAGACCGCGGCCCTTGGGGGGGATTTACCATCCACGAGCAGTACTTC. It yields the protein CASSLDRGPWGGFTIHEQYF.

The CDR3 coding sequence is TGTGCCAGCAGCGTAGATGCAGGGTACTCCTACAATGAGCAGTTCTTC. Amino acids: CASSVDAGYSYNEQFF. This chain links TRBV9 with TRBJ2-1; the D gene is possibly TRBD1 (5 bases). Looked up from germline, CDR1 is SGDLS and CDR2 is YYNGEE. This CDR3 has 16 amino acids. Trimming took off 0 bases at V and 0 bases at J, with 10 bases between the two ends. The complete variable domain, with remaining parts taken from reference TRBV9 and TRBJ2-1, reads DSGVTQTPKHLITATGQRVTLRCSPRSGDLSVYWYQQSLDQGLQFLIQYYNGEERAKGNILERFSAQQFPDLHSELNLSSLELGDSALYFCASSVDAGYSYNEQFFGPGTRLTVL.

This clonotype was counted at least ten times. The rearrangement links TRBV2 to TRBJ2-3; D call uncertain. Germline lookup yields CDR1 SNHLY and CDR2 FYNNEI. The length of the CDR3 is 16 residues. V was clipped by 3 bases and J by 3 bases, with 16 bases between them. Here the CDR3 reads CASSDFGEEGTDTQYF. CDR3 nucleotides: TGTGCCAGCAGTGATTTTGGGGAAGAAGGGACAGATACGCAGTATTTT.

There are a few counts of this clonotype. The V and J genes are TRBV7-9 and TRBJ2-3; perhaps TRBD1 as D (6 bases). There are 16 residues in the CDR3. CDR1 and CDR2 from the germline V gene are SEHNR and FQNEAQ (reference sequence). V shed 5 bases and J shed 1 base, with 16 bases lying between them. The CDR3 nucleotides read TGTGCCAGCAGCGCTACAGGGATGGTGGGCACAGATACGCAGTATTTT. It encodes CASSATGMVGTDTQYF.

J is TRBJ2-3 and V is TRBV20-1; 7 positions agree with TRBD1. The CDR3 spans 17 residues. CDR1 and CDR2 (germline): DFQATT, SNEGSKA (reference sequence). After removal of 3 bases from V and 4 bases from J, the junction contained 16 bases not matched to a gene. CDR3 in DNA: TGCAGTGCTAGTCACCCGGGACAGATGATCCCGCCAGATACGCAGTATTTT. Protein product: CSASHPGQMIPPDTQYF.

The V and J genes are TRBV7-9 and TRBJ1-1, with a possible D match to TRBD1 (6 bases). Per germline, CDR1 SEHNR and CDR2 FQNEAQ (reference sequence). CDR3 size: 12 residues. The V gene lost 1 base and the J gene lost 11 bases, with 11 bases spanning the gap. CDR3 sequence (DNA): TGTGCCAGCAGCTTAGGGACAGCCGGGGCTTTCTTT. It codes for CASSLGTAGAFF.

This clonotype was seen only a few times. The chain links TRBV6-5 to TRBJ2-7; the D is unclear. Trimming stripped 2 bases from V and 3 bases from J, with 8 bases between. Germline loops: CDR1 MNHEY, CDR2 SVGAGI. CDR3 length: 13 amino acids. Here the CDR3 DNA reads TGTGCCAGCAGTTACACTTCCAGCTACGAGCAGTACTTC. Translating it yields CASSYTSSYEQYF.

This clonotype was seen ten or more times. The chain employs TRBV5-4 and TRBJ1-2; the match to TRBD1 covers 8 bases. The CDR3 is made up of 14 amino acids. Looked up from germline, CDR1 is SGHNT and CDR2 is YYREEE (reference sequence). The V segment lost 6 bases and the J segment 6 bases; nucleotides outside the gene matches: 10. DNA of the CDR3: TGTGCCAGCATGCCCGGGACAGGATGGGATGGCTACACCTTC. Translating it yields CASMPGTGWDGYTF. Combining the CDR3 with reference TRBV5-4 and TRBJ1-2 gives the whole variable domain ETGVTQSPTHLIKTRGQQVTLRCSSQSGHNTVSWYQQALGQGPQFIFQYYREEENGRGNFPPRFSGLQFPNYSSELNVNALELDDSALYLCASMPGTGWDGYTFGSGTRLTVV.

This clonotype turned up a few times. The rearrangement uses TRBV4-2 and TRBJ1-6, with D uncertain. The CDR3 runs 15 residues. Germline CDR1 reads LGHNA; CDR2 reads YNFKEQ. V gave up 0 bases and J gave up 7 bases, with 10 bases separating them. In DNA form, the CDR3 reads TGTGCCAGCAGCCAAGATCGGACTAGCAATTCACCCCTCCACTTT. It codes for CASSQDRTSNSPLHF.